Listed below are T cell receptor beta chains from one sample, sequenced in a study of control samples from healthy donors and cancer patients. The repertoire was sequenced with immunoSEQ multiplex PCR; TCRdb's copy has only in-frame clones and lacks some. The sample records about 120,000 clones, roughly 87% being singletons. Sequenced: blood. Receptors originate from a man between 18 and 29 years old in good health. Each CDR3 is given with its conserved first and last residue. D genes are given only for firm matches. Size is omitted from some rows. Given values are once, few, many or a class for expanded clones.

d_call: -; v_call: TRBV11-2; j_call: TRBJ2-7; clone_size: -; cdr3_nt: TGTGCCAGCAGCTTAGATCGGCTCGAGCAGTACTTC; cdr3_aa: CASSLDRLEQYF
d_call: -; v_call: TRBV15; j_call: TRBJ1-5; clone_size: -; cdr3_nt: TGTGCCACCAGCAGAGATATGTTCCAGTCCAGGCAGGGCAATCAGCCCCAGCATTTT; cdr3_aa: CATSRDMFQSRQGNQPQHF
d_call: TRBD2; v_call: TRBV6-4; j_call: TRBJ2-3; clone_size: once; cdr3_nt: TGTGCCAGCAGTGACTCGACTAGCGGGGGAGATACGCAGTATTTT; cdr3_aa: CASSDSTSGGDTQYF
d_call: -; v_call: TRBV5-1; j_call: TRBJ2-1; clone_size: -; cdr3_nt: TGCGCCAGCAGCTTGGCCGCGGTTCACAACAATGAGCAGTTCTTC; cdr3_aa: CASSLAAVHNNEQFF
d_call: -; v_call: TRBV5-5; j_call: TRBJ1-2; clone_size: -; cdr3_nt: TGTGCCAGCAGCTTGGGGCTTTTCCGGGGGGAAAATCACTACGGCTACACCTTC; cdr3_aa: CASSLGLFRGENHYGYTF
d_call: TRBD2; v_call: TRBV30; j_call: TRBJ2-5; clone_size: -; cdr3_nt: TGTGCCTGGACCGGGGGAGCGGGAGTGAGGGAGACCCAGTACTTC; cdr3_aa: CAWTGGAGVRETQYF
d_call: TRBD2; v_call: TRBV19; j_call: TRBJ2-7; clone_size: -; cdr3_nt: TGTGCCAGTAGTATGGGTCTAGCGGGACGCTACGAGCAGTACTTC; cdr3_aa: CASSMGLAGRYEQYF
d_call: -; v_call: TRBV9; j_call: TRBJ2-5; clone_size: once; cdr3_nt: TGTGCCAGCAGCGTAGAGGGAGGCCAAGAGACCCAGTACTTC; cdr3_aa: CASSVEGGQETQYF
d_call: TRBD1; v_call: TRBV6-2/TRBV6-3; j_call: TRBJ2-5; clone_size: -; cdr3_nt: TGTGCCAGCAGTAAGAGTCCGGACAGGCTCCAAGAGACCCAGTACTTC; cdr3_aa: CASSKSPDRLQETQYF
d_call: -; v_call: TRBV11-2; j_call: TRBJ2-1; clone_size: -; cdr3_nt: TGTGCCAGCAGCCGATCCAATGAGCAGTTCTTC; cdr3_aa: CASSRSNEQFF
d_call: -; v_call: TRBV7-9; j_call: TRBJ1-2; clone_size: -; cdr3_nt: TGTGCCAGCGACAACCCGGTCGTGATAGGAAATGGCTACACCTTC; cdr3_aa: CASDNPVVIGNGYTF
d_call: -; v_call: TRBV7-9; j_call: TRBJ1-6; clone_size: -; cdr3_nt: TGTGCCAGCAGCATGTTTCCAATGTTACCCCTCCACTTT; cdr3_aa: CASSMFPMLPLHF
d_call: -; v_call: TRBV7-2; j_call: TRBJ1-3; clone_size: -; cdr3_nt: TGTGCCAGCAGCTTAGGGAGCTCTGGAAACACCATATATTTT; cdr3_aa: CASSLGSSGNTIYF
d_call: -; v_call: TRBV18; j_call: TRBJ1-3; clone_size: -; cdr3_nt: TGTGCCAGCTCACCAAACCCTGCATCAGGAAACACCATATATTTT; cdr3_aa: CASSPNPASGNTIYF
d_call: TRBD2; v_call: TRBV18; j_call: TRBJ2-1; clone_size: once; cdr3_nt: TGTGCCAGCTCACCACGGTTGTTTGGGACTAGCGTAAACAATGAGCAGTTCTTC; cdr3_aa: CASSPRLFGTSVNNEQFF
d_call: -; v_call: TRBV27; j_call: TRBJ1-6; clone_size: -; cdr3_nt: TGTGCCAGCAGTCCCCGAGATGGAGCCTCTTATAATTCACCCCTCCACTTT; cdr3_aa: CASSPRDGASYNSPLHF
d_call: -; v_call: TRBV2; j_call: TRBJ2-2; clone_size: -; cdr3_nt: TGTGCCAGCAGTTTGGACTCTCCGAACACCGGGGAGCTGTTTTTT; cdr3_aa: CASSLDSPNTGELFF
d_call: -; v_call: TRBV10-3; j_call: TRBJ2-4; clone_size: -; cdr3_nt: TGTGCCGTAGGGACCAAAAACATTCAGTACTTC; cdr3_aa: CAVGTKNIQYF
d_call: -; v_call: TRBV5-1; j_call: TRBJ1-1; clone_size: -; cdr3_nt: TGCGCCAGCAGTTCAATCCCGAGTACTGAAGCTTTCTTT; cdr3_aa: CASSSIPSTEAFF
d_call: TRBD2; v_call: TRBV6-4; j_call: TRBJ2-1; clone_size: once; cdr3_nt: TGTGCCAGCAGTGACGTATCTAGCGGGAGTGATGAGCAGTTCTTC; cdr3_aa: CASSDVSSGSDEQFF
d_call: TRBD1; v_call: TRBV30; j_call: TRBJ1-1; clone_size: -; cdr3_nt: TGTGCCTGGAGTGTTCGTCAGGGGGCAGAAGCTTTCTTT; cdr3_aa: CAWSVRQGAEAFF
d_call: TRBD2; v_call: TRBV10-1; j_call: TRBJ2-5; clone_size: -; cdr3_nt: TGCGCCAGCTCCACTTTAGCGGGAGGCCAAGAGACCCAGTACTTC; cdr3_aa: CASSTLAGGQETQYF
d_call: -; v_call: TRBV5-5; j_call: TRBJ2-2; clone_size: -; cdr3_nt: TGTGCCAGCAGCTTGGCCGACTCGCCCACCGGGGAGCTGTTTTTT; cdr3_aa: CASSLADSPTGELFF
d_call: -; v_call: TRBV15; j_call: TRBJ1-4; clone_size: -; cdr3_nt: TGTGCCACCAGCAGAAGGGCAACTAATGAAAAACTGTTTTTT; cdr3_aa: CATSRRATNEKLFF
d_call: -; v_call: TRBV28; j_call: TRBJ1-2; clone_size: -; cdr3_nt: TGTGCCAGCAGTTTTACGACAGTCTATGGCTACACCTTC; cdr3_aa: CASSFTTVYGYTF
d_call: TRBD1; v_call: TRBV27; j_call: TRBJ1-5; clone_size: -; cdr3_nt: TGTGCCAGCAGTTTAATTGGACAGGGTAATCAGCCCCAGCATTTT; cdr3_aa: CASSLIGQGNQPQHF
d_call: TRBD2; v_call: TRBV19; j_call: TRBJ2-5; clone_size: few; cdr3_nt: TGTGCCAGTACTCCTTCGGGTATTAGCGGGAGTGAGACCCAGTACTTC; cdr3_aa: CASTPSGISGSETQYF
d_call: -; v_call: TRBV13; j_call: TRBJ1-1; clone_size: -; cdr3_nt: TGTGCCAGCAGCCCCCCTGCTCTGACAGATTTGAACACTGAAGCTTTCTTT; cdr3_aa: CASSPPALTDLNTEAFF
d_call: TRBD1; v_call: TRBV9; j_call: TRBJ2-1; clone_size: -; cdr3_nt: TGTGCCAGCAGCGTAGCCCAGGGGGCTGGCAATGAGCAGTTCTTC; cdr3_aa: CASSVAQGAGNEQFF
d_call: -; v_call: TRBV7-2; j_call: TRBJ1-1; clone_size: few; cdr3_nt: TGTGCCAGCAGCTTTTTACAGGGATTTGAAGCTTTCTTT; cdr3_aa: CASSFLQGFEAFF
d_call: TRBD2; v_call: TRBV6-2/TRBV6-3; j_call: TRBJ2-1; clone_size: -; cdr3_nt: TGTGCCAGCAGTCGAGCGGGAGCGGGTAATGAGCAGTTCTTC; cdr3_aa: CASSRAGAGNEQFF
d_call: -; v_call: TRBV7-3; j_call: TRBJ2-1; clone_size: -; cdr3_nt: TGTGCCAGCAGCTTAGCGGGGAACAATGAGCAGTTCTTC; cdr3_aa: CASSLAGNNEQFF
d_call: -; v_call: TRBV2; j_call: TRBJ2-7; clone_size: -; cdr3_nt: TGTGCCAGCAGTGAAGAGTTAGGGGACACAGCCTACGAGCAGTACTTC; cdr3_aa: CASSEELGDTAYEQYF
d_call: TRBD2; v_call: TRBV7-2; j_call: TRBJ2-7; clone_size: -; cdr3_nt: TGTGCCAGCAGCTCCAAAAGGTTGTTGAGAGAGCGGGGGGCCTACGAGCAGTACTTC; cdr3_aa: CASSSKRLLRERGAYEQYF
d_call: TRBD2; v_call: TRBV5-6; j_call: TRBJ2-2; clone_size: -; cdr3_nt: TGTGCCAGCAGTCGCTATAGCGGGAGGGCCGCCGGGGAGCTGTTTTTT; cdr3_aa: CASSRYSGRAAGELFF
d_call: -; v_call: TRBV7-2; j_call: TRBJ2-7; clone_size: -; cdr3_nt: TGTGCCAGCAGCTTAGGCAGGGGAATCTACGAGCAGTACTTC; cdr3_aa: CASSLGRGIYEQYF
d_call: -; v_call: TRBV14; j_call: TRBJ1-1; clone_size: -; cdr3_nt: TGTGCCAGCAGCCAAGATATGGGCACTGAAGCTTTCTTT; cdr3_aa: CASSQDMGTEAFF
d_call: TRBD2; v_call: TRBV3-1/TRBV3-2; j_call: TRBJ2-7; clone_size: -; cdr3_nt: TGTGCCAGCAGCCAAGATTCGGGACGGGAGGGCGAGCAGTACTTC; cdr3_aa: CASSQDSGREGEQYF
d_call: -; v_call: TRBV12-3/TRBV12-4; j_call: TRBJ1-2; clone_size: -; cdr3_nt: TGTGCCAGCAGTCGCCAGGGACAAGGCGGCTACACCTTC; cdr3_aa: CASSRQGQGGYTF
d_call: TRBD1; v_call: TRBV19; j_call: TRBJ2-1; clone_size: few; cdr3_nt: TGTGCCAGTAGTATCGGGGGACAGGGGGCGTATGATGAGCAGTTCTTC; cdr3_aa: CASSIGGQGAYDEQFF
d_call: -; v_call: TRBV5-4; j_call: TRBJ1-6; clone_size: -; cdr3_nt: TGTGCCAGCTCCCGAGAGGGGACAAGGAATTCACCCCTCCACTTT; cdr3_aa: CASSREGTRNSPLHF
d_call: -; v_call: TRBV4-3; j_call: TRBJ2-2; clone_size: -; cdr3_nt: TGCGCCAGCAGCCCACAGGTCACCGGGGAGCTGTTTTTT; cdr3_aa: CASSPQVTGELFF
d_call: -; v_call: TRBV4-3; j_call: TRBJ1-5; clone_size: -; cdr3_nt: TGCGCCAGCAGCCAAGACGACTCCCGGGGCAGCAATCAGCCCCAGCATTTT; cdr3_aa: CASSQDDSRGSNQPQHF
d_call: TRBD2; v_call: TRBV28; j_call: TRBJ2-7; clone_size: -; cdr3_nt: TGTGCCAGCAGCATAGGACTAGCGGCGAGCTCCTACGAGCAGTACTTC; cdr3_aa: CASSIGLAASSYEQYF
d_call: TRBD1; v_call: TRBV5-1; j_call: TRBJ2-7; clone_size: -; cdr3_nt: TGCGCCAGTACAGGGGACTACGAGCAGTACTTC; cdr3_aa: CASTGDYEQYF
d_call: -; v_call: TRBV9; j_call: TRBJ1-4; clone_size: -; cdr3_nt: TGTGCCAGCAGCCTAGGACCCGGGACGGTTAATGAAAAACTGTTTTTT; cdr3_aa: CASSLGPGTVNEKLFF
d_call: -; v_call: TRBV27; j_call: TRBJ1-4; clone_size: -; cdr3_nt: TGTGCCAGCAGTCCCCGGACTACAACTAATGAAAAACTGTTTTTT; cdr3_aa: CASSPRTTTNEKLFF
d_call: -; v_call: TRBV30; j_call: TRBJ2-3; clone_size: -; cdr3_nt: TGTGCCTGGAGTGTAATGTCGGGGGCAGATACGCAGTATTTT; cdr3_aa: CAWSVMSGADTQYF
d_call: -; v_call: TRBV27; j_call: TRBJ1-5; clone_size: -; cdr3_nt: TGTGCCAGCAGCGCTCTAGGCAATCAGCCCCAGCATTTT; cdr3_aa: CASSALGNQPQHF
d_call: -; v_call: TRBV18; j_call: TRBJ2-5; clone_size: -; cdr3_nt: TGTGCCAGCGAACCGGGACTCCCTCTAGGAGAGACCCAGTACTTC; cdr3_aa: CASEPGLPLGETQYF
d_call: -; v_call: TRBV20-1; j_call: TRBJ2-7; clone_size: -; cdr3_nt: TGCAGTGCTAGGAGCCTGGAGCAGTACTTC; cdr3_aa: CSARSLEQYF
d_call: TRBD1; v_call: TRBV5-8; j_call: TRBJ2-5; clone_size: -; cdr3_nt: TGTGCCAGCAGCCCGGGACAGGAAGAGACCCAGTACTTC; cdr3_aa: CASSPGQEETQYF
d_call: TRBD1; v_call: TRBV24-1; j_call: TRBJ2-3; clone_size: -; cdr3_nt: TGTGCCACCAGTGACCGACAAGCCGGGACAGGGAGGTTGGATACGCAGTATTTT; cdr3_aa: CATSDRQAGTGRLDTQYF